Each of the 18 T cell receptor beta chains below was sequenced from the same sample in a study of OX40 agonist ivuxolimab in advanced cancers. Measured with immunoSEQ multiplex PCR; TCRdb has only the in-frame clones, and not every one. The data hold some 130,000 clones, with about 92% observed a single time. The sample was CD4+ or CD8+ T cells sorted from blood, taken in a trial of the OX40 agonist ivuxolimab. Receptors were obtained from an adult with an advanced solid tumor such as melanoma, head and neck, liver or kidney cancer.

The chain uses TRBV6-5 and TRBJ1-5, with 8 bases aligning to TRBD1. V was clipped by 0 bases and J by 5 bases; unmatched bases: 3. The CDR3 contains 15 residues. CDR1 is MNHEY and CDR2 is SVGAGI in the germline V gene. The CDR3 here is CASSYSGQGYQPQHF. Here the CDR3 DNA reads TGTGCCAGCAGTTACTCTGGACAGGGCTATCAGCCCCAGCATTTT.

The chain has TRBV6-5 and TRBJ1-2, with 10 nucleotides matching TRBD1. CDR3 length equals 15 residues. Trimming at V came to 2 bases and at J to 6 bases, leaving 6 bases not matched to a gene. Germline-derived CDR1 and CDR2 are MNHEY and SVGAGI. The CDR3 DNA follows: TGTGCCAGCAGTTACCCGCCGGGACAGGGGCATGGCTACACCTTC. It specifies CASSYPPGQGHGYTF.

The rearrangement links TRBV18 to TRBJ1-4, with 9 nucleotides matching TRBD1. The CDR3 runs to 14 residues. Germline CDR1 KGHSH, CDR2 LQKENI. V lost 2 bases and J lost 7; bases outside the gene matches: 2. Written as DNA, the CDR3 is TGTGCCAGCTCACCAGGGACAGGGAGTGAAAAACTGTTTTTT. Translating it yields CASSPGTGSEKLFF.

This clone was counted once. The gene calls are TRBV20-1 and TRBJ2-5; D unclear. This CDR3 is 10 amino acids long. Deletions cut 2 bases from V and 5 bases from J, with 3 bases between. The germline CDR1 and CDR2 sequences are DFQATT and SNEGSKA (reference sequence). For the CDR3, the DNA is TGCAGTGCTAGAAGGGAGACCCAGTACTTC. This sequence encodes CSARRETQYF.

V gene TRBV7-2 combines with J gene TRBJ1-1, with 8 bases aligning to TRBD1. The ends lost 5 bases at V and 5 bases at J; junction bases unmatched: 7. This CDR3 comprises 14 residues. Germline lookup yields CDR1 SGHTA and CDR2 FQGNSA. The CDR3 protein is CASSPQQGVTEAFF. For the CDR3, the DNA is TGTGCCAGCAGCCCTCAACAGGGGGTGACTGAAGCTTTCTTT. The full variable domain, with the rest looked up from reference TRBV7-2 and TRBJ1-1, is GAGVSQSPSNKVTEKGKDVELRCDPISGHTALYWYRQSLGQGLEFLIYFQGNSAPDKSGLPSDRFSAERTGGSVSTLTIQRTQQEDSAVYLCASSPQQGVTEAFFGQGTRLTVV.

J is TRBJ2-1 and V is TRBV5-6, with 7 bases fitting TRBD1. The germline gives CDR1 SGHDT, CDR2 YYEEEE. Germline trimming cut 4 bases from V and 6 bases from J; bases unmatched to any gene: 7. The CDR3 has 14 residues. In nucleotides, the CDR3 is TGTGCCAGCAGCCCTAGACAGGGAAGCAATGAGCAGTTCTTC. Protein product: CASSPRQGSNEQFF.

The J gene is TRBJ1-1, the V gene TRBV5-5; 8 bases match TRBD1. The CDR3 covers 15 residues. V shed 1 base, J shed 10 bases, and the junction held 12 bases outside the gene matches. Germline assignment: CDR1 SGHKS and CDR2 YYEKEE (reference sequence). CDR3 coding DNA: TGTGCCAGCAGCTTGACCCATTCAGGGGGCAGGGGAGCTTTCTTT. Its translation is CASSLTHSGGRGAFF.

The chain joins TRBV10-3 to TRBJ1-1, with TRBD1 matching 7 bases. CDR1 is ENHRY and CDR2 is SYGVKD in the germline V gene. This CDR3 spans 14 amino acids. V trimming: 11 bases; J trimming: 1 base; junction bases outside the gene matches: 10. The CDR3 DNA reads as TGTGCCGCTAAGACAGGGACGGAGAACACTGAAGCTTTCTTT. Protein product: CAAKTGTENTEAFF.

The chain carries TRBV5-5 and TRBJ2-4; the D is unclear. The germline CDR1 and CDR2 sequences are SGHKS and YYEKEE (reference sequence). The CDR3 consists of 16 residues. With 0 bases removed from V and 0 bases from J, the gap between germline ends came to 10 bases. The CDR3 region has the DNA TGTGCCAGCAGCTTGGAGCACGTACTAGCCAAAAACATTCAGTACTTC. This sequence encodes CASSLEHVLAKNIQYF.

V usage is TRBV10-1 and J usage is TRBJ1-1; D gene uncertain. Between the trimmed V and J ends, which lost 5 bases and 1 base, there was a span of 8 bases. This CDR3 is 13 amino acids long. Germline CDR1 is WNHNN and CDR2 is SYGVQD (reference sequence). In DNA, the CDR3 is TGCGCCAGCAGTCATGACGGGAACACTGAAGCTTTCTTT. Its translation: CASSHDGNTEAFF.

V and J are TRBV29-1 and TRBJ2-7; no definite D call. Germline V gene sequence: CDR1 SQVTM, CDR2 ANQGSEA. Trimming pared 8 bases from V and 3 bases from J, leaving 17 bases between. The CDR3 is made up of 13 amino acids. CDR3 amino acids: CSYRGQALYEQYF. Written as DNA, the CDR3 is TGCAGCTACAGAGGCCAGGCCCTCTACGAGCAGTACTTC.

The chain links TRBV7-2 to TRBJ2-5; 7 bases map to TRBD1. The CDR3 runs to 14 residues. Germline V gives CDR1 SGHTA, CDR2 FQGNSA. V shed 1 base, J shed 2 bases, and the junction held 1 base outside the gene matches. The CDR3 region has the DNA TGTGCCAGCAGCTTAGAACAGGGGCAAGAGACCCAGTACTTC. This gives the protein CASSLEQGQETQYF. The entire variable domain, with the rest obtained from reference TRBV7-2 and TRBJ2-5, is as follows: GAGVSQSPSNKVTEKGKDVELRCDPISGHTALYWYRQSLGQGLEFLIYFQGNSAPDKSGLPSDRFSAERTGGSVSTLTIQRTQQEDSAVYLCASSLEQGQETQYFGPGTRLLVL.

This clone was recorded only once. The chain carries TRBV29-1 and TRBJ1-4; TRBD1 might be the D (5 bases). The CDR3 length is 13 residues. V shed 1 base and J shed 8 bases, with 11 bases lying between them. Germline values: CDR1 SQVTM, CDR2 ANQGSEA. The CDR3 region is CSVEGGGREKLFF. CDR3 DNA: TGCAGCGTTGAAGGCGGGGGAAGGGAAAAACTGTTTTTT.

The V and J genes are TRBV12-5 and TRBJ2-7; no clear D gene. Deletions cut 0 bases from V and 2 bases from J, with 14 bases between. The CDR3 has 16 residues. In germline, CDR1 is LGHNT, CDR2 FRNRAP. The CDR3 is CASGLVNRGIAYEQYF. The CDR3 DNA is TGTGCTAGTGGTTTGGTTAATCGAGGTATCGCCTACGAGCAGTACTTC.

The rearrangement uses TRBV7-9 and TRBJ2-5; 9 bases line up with TRBD1. The assigned J gene may be wrong: the sequence end matches TRBJ2-7 better. Germline assignment: CDR1 SEHNR and CDR2 FQNEAQ (reference sequence). The CDR3 length is 15 residues. The CDR3 protein is CASSSPGTGSDEQYF. The CDR3 bases are TGTGCCAGCAGCTCCCCAGGGACAGGGAGCGACGAGCAGTACTTC.

V is TRBV7-2 and J is TRBJ2-7; D may be TRBD1 (6 bases). Deletions cut 5 bases from V and 3 bases from J, with 11 bases between. This CDR3 spans 13 amino acids. CDR1 and CDR2 from the germline V gene are SGHTA and FQGNSA. In DNA, the CDR3 is TGTGCCAGCAGCCCCGGACAGCTCTACGAGCAGTACTTC. This gives the protein CASSPGQLYEQYF.

The CDR3 reads CASSETAGKTEAFF. The DNA of the CDR3 is TGTGCCAGCAGCGAAACTGCAGGGAAGACTGAAGCTTTCTTT. The chain links TRBV9 to TRBJ1-1; D might be TRBD1 (5 bases). V shed 3 bases and J shed 5 bases, with 14 bases lying between them. Germline V CDR1 and CDR2: SGDLS, YYNGEE. This CDR3 is 14 amino acids long.

The V call is TRBV5-8, the J call TRBJ1-2; D gene ambiguous. This CDR3 is 16 amino acids long. Germline CDR1 is SGHTS and CDR2 is YDEGEE. Between the trimmed V and J ends, which lost 4 bases and 3 bases, there was a span of 19 bases. The chain's CDR3 is CASSLGIRTDDYGYTF. Here the CDR3 DNA reads TGTGCCAGCAGCCTGGGAATCCGGACGGATGACTATGGCTACACCTTC.